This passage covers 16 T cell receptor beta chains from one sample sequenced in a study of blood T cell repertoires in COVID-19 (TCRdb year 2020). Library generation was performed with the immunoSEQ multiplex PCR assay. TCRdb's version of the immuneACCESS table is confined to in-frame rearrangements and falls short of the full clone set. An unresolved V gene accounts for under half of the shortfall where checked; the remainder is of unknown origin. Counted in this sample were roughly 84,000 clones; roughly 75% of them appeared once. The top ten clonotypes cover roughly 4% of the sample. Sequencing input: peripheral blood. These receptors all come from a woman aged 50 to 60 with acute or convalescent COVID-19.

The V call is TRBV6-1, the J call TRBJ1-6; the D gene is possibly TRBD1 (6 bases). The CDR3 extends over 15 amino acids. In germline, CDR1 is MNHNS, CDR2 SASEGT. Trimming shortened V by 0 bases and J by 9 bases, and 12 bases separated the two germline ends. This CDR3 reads CASSEATGGSSPLHF. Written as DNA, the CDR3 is TGTGCCAGCAGTGAAGCAACGGGGGGCAGTTCACCCCTCCACTTT.

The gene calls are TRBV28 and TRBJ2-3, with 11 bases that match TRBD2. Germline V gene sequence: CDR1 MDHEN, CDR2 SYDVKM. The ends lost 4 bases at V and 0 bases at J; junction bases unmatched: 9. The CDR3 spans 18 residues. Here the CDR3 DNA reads TGTGCCAGCAGTTCCGTTAGCGGGGGGGTTTCTAGCACAGATACGCAGTATTTT. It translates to CASSSVSGGVSSTDTQYF.

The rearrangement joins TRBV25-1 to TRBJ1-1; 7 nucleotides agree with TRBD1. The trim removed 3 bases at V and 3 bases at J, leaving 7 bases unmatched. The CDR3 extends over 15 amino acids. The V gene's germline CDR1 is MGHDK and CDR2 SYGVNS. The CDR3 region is CASSDPRQGDTEAFF. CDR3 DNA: TGTGCCAGCAGTGATCCTAGACAGGGAGACACTGAAGCTTTCTTT.

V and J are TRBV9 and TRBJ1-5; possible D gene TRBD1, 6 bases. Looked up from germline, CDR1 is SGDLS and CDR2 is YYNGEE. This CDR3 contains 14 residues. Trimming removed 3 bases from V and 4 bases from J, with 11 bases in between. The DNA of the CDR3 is TGTGCCAGCAGCGCCGGGACAACAAATCAGCCCCAGCATTTT. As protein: CASSAGTTNQPQHF.

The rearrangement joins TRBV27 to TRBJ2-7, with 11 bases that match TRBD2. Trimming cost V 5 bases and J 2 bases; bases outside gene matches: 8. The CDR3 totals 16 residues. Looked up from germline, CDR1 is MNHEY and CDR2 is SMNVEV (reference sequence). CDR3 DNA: TGTGCCAGCAGTCCATCTAGCGGGGGGTCCCCCTACGAGCAGTACTTC. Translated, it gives CASSPSSGGSPYEQYF.

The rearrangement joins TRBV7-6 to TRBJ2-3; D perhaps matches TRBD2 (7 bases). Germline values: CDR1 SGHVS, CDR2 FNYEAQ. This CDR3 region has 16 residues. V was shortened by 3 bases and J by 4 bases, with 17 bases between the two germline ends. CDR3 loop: CASSLGVGGRPDTQYF. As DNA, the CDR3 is TGTGCCAGCAGCTTGGGTGTGGGGGGGCGGCCAGATACGCAGTATTTT. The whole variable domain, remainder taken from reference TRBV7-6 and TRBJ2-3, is GAGVSQSPRYKVTKRGQDVALRCDPISGHVSLYWYRQALGQGPEFLTYFNYEAQQDKSGLPNDRFSAERPEGSISTLTIQRTEQRDSAMYRCASSLGVGGRPDTQYFGPGTRLTVL.

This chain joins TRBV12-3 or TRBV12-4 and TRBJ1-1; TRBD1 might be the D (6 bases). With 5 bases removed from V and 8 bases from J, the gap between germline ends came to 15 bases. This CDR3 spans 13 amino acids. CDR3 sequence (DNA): TGTGCCAGCAGTGTCACAGGGTGGGTCGAAGCTTTCTTT. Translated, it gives CASSVTGWVEAFF.

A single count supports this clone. As DNA, the CDR3 is TGTGCCAGCAGTCCTGGGGGGTTAGTTATTAACACCGGGGAGCTGTTTTTT. It yields the protein CASSPGGLVINTGELFF. The V and J genes are TRBV6-6 and TRBJ2-2, with D perhaps matching TRBD2 (6 bases). This CDR3 comprises 17 residues. Trimming stripped 5 bases from V and 2 bases from J, with 18 bases between. Germline CDR1 is MNHNY and CDR2 is SVGAGI (reference sequence).

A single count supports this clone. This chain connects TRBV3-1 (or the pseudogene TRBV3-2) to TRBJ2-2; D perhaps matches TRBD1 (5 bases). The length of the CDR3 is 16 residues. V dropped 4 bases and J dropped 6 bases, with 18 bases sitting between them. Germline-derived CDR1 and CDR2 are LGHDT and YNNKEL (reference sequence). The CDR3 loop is CASSLGVWDQSGELFF. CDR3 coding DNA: TGTGCCAGCAGCCTAGGGGTCTGGGATCAGTCCGGGGAGCTGTTTTTT.

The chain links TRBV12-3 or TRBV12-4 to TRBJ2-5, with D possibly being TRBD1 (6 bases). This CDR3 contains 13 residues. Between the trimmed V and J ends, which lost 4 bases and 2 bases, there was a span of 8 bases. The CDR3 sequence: CASSWTAQETQYF. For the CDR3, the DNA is TGTGCCAGCAGTTGGACAGCACAAGAGACCCAGTACTTC.

CDR3 in amino acids: CASSQLLTASYNEQFF. CDR3 nucleotide sequence: TGCGCCAGCAGCCAACTCCTGACAGCCTCCTACAATGAGCAGTTCTTC. V gene TRBV4-1 combines with J gene TRBJ2-1, with D perhaps matching TRBD1 (5 bases). Trimming shortened V by 2 bases and J by 0 bases, and 11 bases separated the two germline ends. CDR1 and CDR2 (germline): MGHRA, YSYEKL. The CDR3 extends over 16 amino acids.

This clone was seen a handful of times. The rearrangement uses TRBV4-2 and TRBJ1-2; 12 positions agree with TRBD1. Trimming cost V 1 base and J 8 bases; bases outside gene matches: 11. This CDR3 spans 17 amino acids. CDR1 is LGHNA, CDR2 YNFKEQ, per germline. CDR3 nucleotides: TGTGCCAGCAGCCAAGTTTCTCCGGGACAGGGGGCCGGGGGCTACACCTTC. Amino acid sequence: CASSQVSPGQGAGGYTF.

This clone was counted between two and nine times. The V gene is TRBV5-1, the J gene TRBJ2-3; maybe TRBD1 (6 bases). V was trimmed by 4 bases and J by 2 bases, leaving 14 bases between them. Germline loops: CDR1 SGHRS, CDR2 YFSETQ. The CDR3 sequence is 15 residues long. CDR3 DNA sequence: TGCGCCAGCAGCGGACGGACAGACCCCACAGATACGCAGTATTTT. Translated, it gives CASSGRTDPTDTQYF.

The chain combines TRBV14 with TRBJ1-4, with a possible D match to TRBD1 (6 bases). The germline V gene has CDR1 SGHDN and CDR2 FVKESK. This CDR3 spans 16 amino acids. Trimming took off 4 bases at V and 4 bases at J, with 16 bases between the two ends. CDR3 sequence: CASSRSTGFLNEKLFF. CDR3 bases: TGTGCCAGCAGCCGCTCAACAGGGTTCCTTAATGAAAAACTGTTTTTT.

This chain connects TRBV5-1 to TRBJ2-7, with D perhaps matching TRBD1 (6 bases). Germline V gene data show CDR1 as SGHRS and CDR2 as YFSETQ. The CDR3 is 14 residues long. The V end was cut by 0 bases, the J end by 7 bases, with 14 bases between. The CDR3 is CASSLALATGEQYF. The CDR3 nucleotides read TGCGCCAGCAGCTTGGCCTTAGCCACAGGGGAGCAGTACTTC. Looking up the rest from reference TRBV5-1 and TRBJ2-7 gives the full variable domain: KAGVTQTPRYLIKTRGQQVTLSCSPISGHRSVSWYQQTPGQGLQFLFEYFSETQRNKGNFPGRFSGRQFSNSRSEMNVSTLELGDSALYLCASSLALATGEQYFGPGTRLTVT.

CDR3 sequence: CASSIGTGIGEQYF. DNA for the CDR3: TGTGCCAGTAGTATCGGGACAGGGATCGGCGAGCAGTACTTC. V gene TRBV19 combines with J gene TRBJ2-7, with 9 bases that match TRBD1. This CDR3 comprises 14 residues. V shed 3 bases and J 6 bases; nucleotides not matched to a gene: 6. Germline V gene data show CDR1 as LNHDA and CDR2 as SQIVND (reference sequence).